One sample yielded the 6 T cell receptor beta chains listed below, sequenced in a study of response to subunit inactivated influenza vaccine. TCRdb re-called the RT-PCR reads with MiXCR, one entry per CDR3 protein. The repertoire holds around 850,000 distinct CDR3 sequences, with about 18% as singletons. The sequences come from PBMCs from blood, collected roughly 5 days after vaccination. The receptors come from a man in his fifties or sixties who received an inactivated influenza vaccine.

As to this clonotype: One junction end disagrees with the germline gene, perhaps due to a read error. The chain is built from TRBV20-1 and TRBJ1-5; D gene ambiguous. The germline V gene encodes CDR1 DFQATT and CDR2 SNEGSKA (reference sequence). The CDR3 has 13 residues. CDR3 sequence reads: CSARGFSNQPQHF. The CDR3 coding sequence is TGCAGCGCTAGAGGCTTTTCGAATCAGCCCCAGCATTTT.

The sample holds a few counts of this clonotype. The chain carries TRBV7-2 and TRBJ1-5, with D unclear. Trimming took 1 base from V and 6 from J, leaving 13 bases between them. Germline CDR1 and CDR2: SGHTA and FQGNSA. CDR3 length: 15 residues. This CDR3 is CASSLGATAFQPQHF. CDR3 coding DNA: TGTGCCAGCAGCTTAGGCGCCACAGCCTTTCAGCCCCAGCATTTT.

In its sample, this clonotype was seen many times. V usage is TRBV29-1 and J usage is TRBJ2-1; no clear D gene. This CDR3 is 13 amino acids long. The V end was cut by 3 bases, the J end by 4 bases, with 10 bases between. Germline V gives CDR1 SQVTM, CDR2 ANQGSEA. Here the CDR3 DNA reads TGCAGCGTTGAGACAACCCGGTACAATGAGCAGTTCTTC. Its protein is CSVETTRYNEQFF.

In its sample, this clonotype was seen a few times. The chain recombines TRBV5-1 with TRBJ1-1; D gene ambiguous. Germline-derived CDR1 and CDR2 are SGHRS and YFSETQ. The CDR3 is 14 amino acids. With 6 bases removed from V and 6 bases from J, the gap between germline ends came to 18 bases. CDR3 residues: CASTLGESNAEAFF. Written as DNA, the CDR3 is TGCGCCAGCACCCTCGGGGAATCCAACGCTGAAGCTTTCTTT.

The CDR3 spells CASSLGGSSSYEQYF. Written as DNA, the CDR3 is TGTGCCAGCAGCTTAGGGGGCAGTAGCTCCTACGAGCAGTACTTC. The rearrangement links TRBV7-9 to TRBJ2-7; D is possibly TRBD1 (5 bases). This CDR3 is built from 15 residues. V was clipped by 1 base and J by 0 bases, with 10 bases between them. Germline CDR1 reads SEHNR; CDR2 reads FQNEAQ (reference sequence).

CDR3 bases: TGCGCCAGCAGCCCGGGGACCCCGGCTACGCAGTATTTT. Translating it yields CASSPGTPATQYF. The chain joins TRBV5-1 to TRBJ2-3; perhaps D is TRBD1 or TRBD2 (5 bases each). CDR1 is SGHRS and CDR2 is YFSETQ in the germline V gene. The germline V and J ends were trimmed by 4 bases and 8 bases, with 14 bases remaining between them. The CDR3 spans 13 residues.